These 2 T cell receptor beta chains share one sample of origin, sequenced in a study of cytomegalovirus exposure and HLA in healthy donors. Primers: 60 Vbeta forward and 13 Jbeta reverse. Repertoires were generated with immunoSEQ multiplex PCR, while TCRdb's copy carries only in-frame clones and drops some. The table has 160,000 or so clones, roughly 84% seen once; the top ten hold 1.5% to 2%. The sequencing sample was made of PBMCs. These receptors all stem from a man younger than 35 in good health and CMV-seronegative.

The chain has TRBV4-1 and TRBJ2-7; a possible D gene is TRBD1 (7 bases). V was shortened by 2 bases and J by 7 bases, with 18 bases between the two germline ends. The CDR3 spans 15 residues. Looked up from germline, CDR1 is MGHRA and CDR2 is YSYEKL. The chain's CDR3 is CASSQYAKGAGEQYF. DNA for the CDR3: TGCGCCAGCAGCCAATACGCGAAGGGGGCGGGGGAGCAGTACTTC.

J is TRBJ1-1 and V is TRBV6-1; no clear D gene. V was clipped by 0 bases and J by 4 bases, with 9 bases between them. The CDR3 has 14 residues. Germline CDR1 reads MNHNS; CDR2 reads SASEGT. CDR3 amino acids: CASSEAISVTEAFF. The CDR3 DNA follows: TGTGCCAGCAGTGAAGCGATTTCGGTCACTGAAGCTTTCTTT.